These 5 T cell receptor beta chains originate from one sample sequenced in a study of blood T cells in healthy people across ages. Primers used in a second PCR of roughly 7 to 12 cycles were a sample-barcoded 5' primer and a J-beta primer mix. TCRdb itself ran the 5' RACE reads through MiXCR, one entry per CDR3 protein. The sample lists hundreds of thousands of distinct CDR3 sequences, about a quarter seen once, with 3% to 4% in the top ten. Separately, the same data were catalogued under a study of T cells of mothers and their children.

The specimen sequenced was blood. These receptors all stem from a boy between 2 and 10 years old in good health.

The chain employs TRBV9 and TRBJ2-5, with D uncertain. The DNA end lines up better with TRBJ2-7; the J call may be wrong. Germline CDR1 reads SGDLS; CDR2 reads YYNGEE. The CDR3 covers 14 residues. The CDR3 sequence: CASSPSTAPYEQYF. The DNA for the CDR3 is TGTGCCAGCAGCCCGTCGACTGCACCCTACGAGCAGTACTTC.

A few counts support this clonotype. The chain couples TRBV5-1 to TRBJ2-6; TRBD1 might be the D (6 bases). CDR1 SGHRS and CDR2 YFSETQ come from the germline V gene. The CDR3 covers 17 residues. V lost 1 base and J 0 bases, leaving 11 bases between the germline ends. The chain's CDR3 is CASSLLDSFSGANVLTF. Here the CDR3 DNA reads TGCGCCAGCAGCTTGCTGGACAGCTTCTCTGGGGCCAACGTCCTGACTTTC. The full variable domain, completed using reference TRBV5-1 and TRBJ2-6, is KAGVTQTPRYLIKTRGQQVTLSCSPISGHRSVSWYQQTPGQGLQFLFEYFSETQRNKGNFPGRFSGRQFSNSRSEMNVSTLELGDSALYLCASSLLDSFSGANVLTFGAGSRLTVL.

CDR3 protein: CSVEGRGAPTDTQYF. CDR3 DNA: TGCAGCGTTGAAGGGCGGGGGGCCCCTACAGATACGCAGTATTTT. The gene calls are TRBV29-1 and TRBJ2-3, with TRBD2 matching 8 bases. This CDR3 comprises 15 residues. Germline trimming cut 1 base from V and 3 bases from J; bases unmatched to any gene: 6. CDR1 SQVTM and CDR2 ANQGSEA come from the germline V gene.

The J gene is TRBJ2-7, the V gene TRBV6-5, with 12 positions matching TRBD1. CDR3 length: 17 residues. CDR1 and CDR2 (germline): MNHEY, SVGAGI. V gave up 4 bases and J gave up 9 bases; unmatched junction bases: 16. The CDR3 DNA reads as TGTGCCAGCAGTTCGGGACAGGGGGCCAGTCCCTACGATTGGCAGTACTTC. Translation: CASSSGQGASPYDWQYF.

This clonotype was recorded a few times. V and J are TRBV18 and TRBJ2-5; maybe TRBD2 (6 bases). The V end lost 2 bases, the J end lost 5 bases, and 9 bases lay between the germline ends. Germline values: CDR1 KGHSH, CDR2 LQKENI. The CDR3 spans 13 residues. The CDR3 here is CASSPAEGETQYF. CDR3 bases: TGTGCCAGCTCACCAGCGGAGGGGGAGACCCAGTACTTC.